This T cell receptor (beta chain) was sequenced for a study of Tregs in tolerant kidney transplant recipients. Study observations and caveats: Expanding Tregs on activated donor B cells appeared to best identify donor-specific TCRbeta clones. Few patients were studied, so findings need validation in larger groups. Biological reproducibility was not directly addressed in this study. In tolerant patients, donor-specific Tregs outgrew total Tregs, suggesting antigen-driven expansion.

Recipients received nonmyeloablative bone marrow transplants from related graft donors, with transient mixed chimerism. Concerning this clone itself: Its antigen is unknown.

The CDR3 sequence is 15 residues long. J gave up 4 bases and V 6 bases, and 7 bases lay outside the gene matches. Germline lookup yields CDR1 MNHNS and CDR2 SASEGT. Assay: immunoSEQ multiplex PCR; the TCRdb copy retains only in-frame clones and omits some. Of 50,000 or so clones detected, about 92% appear once; the ten largest clones hold around 15%. The J gene is TRBJ2-1, the V gene TRBV6-1; TRBD1 aligns across 9 bases. Sample: CD8+ T cells from blood (PBMCs), taken 12 months after the transplant. The sequence derives from a human patient who received a combined kidney and bone marrow transplant. T cells may partly derive from the graft donor. CDR3 loop: CASRKDRGLYNEQFF. The CDR3 DNA is TGTGCCAGCAGGAAGGACAGGGGTTTGTACAATGAGCAGTTCTTC.